This record covers a single T cell receptor (beta chain). This receptor's antigen is unknown. Per-nucleotide qualities are absent, and no much larger clonotype sits a single base away. Taken from the germline V gene, the CDR1 and CDR2 loops are KGHDR and SFDVKD. Trimming leaves V shorter by 3 bases and J shorter by 6 bases, with the junction holding 7 bases beyond the gene matches. The CDR3 measures 17 amino acids from cysteine to phenylalanine. Only CDR3 DNA is held: 51 bases, read in frame from base 1. The data belong to a study (dated by TCRdb to between 2021 and 2024). For TCR beta sequencing, genomic DNA was taken from unsorted PBMCs, and those PBMCs had been isolated from peripheral blood. Survey-level sequencing on the immunoSEQ platform was used to profile TCR beta chain repertoires. As for the original processing: Repertoire diversity was quantified by the inverse Simpson index, and CDR3 amino acid length spectratypes and V-J pairing frequencies were compared. TCR beta CDR3 sequences were matched against VDJdb to annotate clonotypes specific to SARS-CoV-2, CMV, influenza A and EBV. Drawn from immuneACCESS, this table holds only the in-frame rearrangements with V and J called that TCRdb kept. Clones are partly lost; checked studies trace under half to an unresolved V gene and leave the rest unexplained. V and J calls and clone size are as listed in that table; D and trimming were resolved from the DNA. The sample has around 49,000 clones on record, 85% to 95% of them singletons. The ten largest clones capture roughly 10% of the sample.

Overall results and qualifications from the work: Further investigation, including longitudinal sampling and assessment of a control group, is stated by the authors to be required.

Recombination joined TRBV24-1 with TRBJ2-2; TRBD2 lines up with 12 middle nucleotides. This clonotype was sampled from a man aged 35 to 55 with rheumatoid arthritis. Material for sequencing was PBMCs. Here is the DNA: TGTGCCACCAGTGATCATTTGACTAGCGGGAGTCCCGGGGAGCTGTTTTTT. The encoded protein is CATSDHLTSGSPGELFF.